The 32 T cell receptor beta chains listed next were all sequenced from one sample in a study of long-term antiretroviral therapy in people with HIV. Survey-level immunoSEQ v3.0 assays were run. Sequenced by immunoSEQ multiplex PCR; TCRdb stores in-frame clones only, minus some. The table includes 20,000 to 30,000 clones, 79% detected once. The starting material was unsorted PBMCs, obtained 1.2 years after starting antiretroviral therapy. These receptors were collected from a woman aged 35 to 49 with HIV.

The V call is TRBV9, the J call TRBJ2-7; tentatively, D is TRBD2 (5 bases). Germline V gene sequence: CDR1 SGDLS, CDR2 YYNGEE. This CDR3 contains 14 residues. V lost 0 bases, J lost 1 base, and 8 bases lay in between. The CDR3: CASSVGGESYEQYF. The CDR3 region has the DNA TGTGCCAGCAGCGTAGGTGGGGAGTCCTACGAGCAGTACTTC.

The table lists this clone with a few counts. The rearrangement joins TRBV19 to TRBJ1-1, with D hard to call. V was clipped by 3 bases and J by 5 bases, with 13 bases between them. The CDR3 length is 14 residues. Germline lookup yields CDR1 LNHDA and CDR2 SQIVND (reference sequence). CDR3 in DNA: TGTGCCAGTAGTATTGGTCGGGGAATTACTGAAGCTTTCTTT. Its translation: CASSIGRGITEAFF.

The chain couples TRBV15 to TRBJ1-2; TRBD1 might be the D (5 bases). V was trimmed by 1 base and J by 0 bases, leaving 9 bases between them. This CDR3 region has 15 residues. CDR1 and CDR2 from the germline V gene are LNHNV and YYDKDF (reference sequence). The CDR3: CATSRARGANYGYTF. The CDR3 DNA reads TGTGCCACCAGCAGAGCGAGGGGAGCTAACTATGGCTACACCTTC.

The chain links TRBV5-1 to TRBJ1-1, with a possible D match to TRBD1 (6 bases). This CDR3 spans 14 amino acids. The germline V and J ends were trimmed by 4 bases and 5 bases, with 15 bases remaining between them. Germline CDR1 is SGHRS and CDR2 is YFSETQ. The DNA of the CDR3 is TGCGCCAGCAGCGCACAGGGTTCTAGGACTGAAGCTTTCTTT. It is translated as CASSAQGSRTEAFF.

This sequence joins TRBV5-5 and TRBJ2-7, with D maybe TRBD2 (6 bases). Trimming removed 0 bases from V and 2 bases from J, with 12 bases in between. The germline V gene encodes CDR1 SGHKS and CDR2 YYEKEE (reference sequence). The CDR3 consists of 15 residues. In nucleotides, the CDR3 is TGTGCCAGCAGCTTGGTGGGCGGGAAGGCCTACGAGCAGTACTTC. It is translated as CASSLVGGKAYEQYF. The whole variable domain, remainder taken from reference TRBV5-5 and TRBJ2-7, is DAGVTQSPTHLIKTRGQQVTLRCSPISGHKSVSWYQQVLGQGPQFIFQYYEKEERGRGNFPDRFSARQFPNYSSELNVNALLLGDSALYLCASSLVGGKAYEQYFGPGTRLTVT.

J is TRBJ1-5 and V is TRBV30; unclear D gene. The CDR3 has 13 amino acids. Germline V gene sequence: CDR1 GTSNPN, CDR2 SVGIG (reference sequence). V lost 3 bases, J lost 4 bases, and 10 bases lay in between. For the CDR3, the DNA is TGTGCCTGGAGCCGCAGGCCGAATCAGCCCCAGCATTTT. This sequence encodes CAWSRRPNQPQHF.

The rearrangement joins TRBV29-1 to TRBJ2-5, with D tentatively TRBD2 (5 bases). This CDR3 has 15 amino acids. V lost 2 bases, J lost 1 base, and 14 bases lay in between. Germline V lookup: CDR1 SQVTM, CDR2 ANQGSEA. The CDR3 DNA follows: TGCAGCGTTGAACGGGGTTCGAGATCCCAAGAGACCCAGTACTTC. Residues: CSVERGSRSQETQYF.

The chain couples TRBV19 to TRBJ2-1; 7 bases are shared with TRBD2. With V trimmed by 5 bases and J by 4 bases, 8 bases remained unmatched. This CDR3 is built from 15 residues. The germline gives CDR1 LNHDA, CDR2 SQIVND (reference sequence). The CDR3 region is CASSPLAGVYNEQFF. The CDR3 DNA is TGTGCCAGTAGTCCCCTTGCGGGAGTATACAATGAGCAGTTCTTC.

The sample holds one count of this clone. V usage is TRBV6-5 and J usage is TRBJ1-2; TRBD1 matches 7 bases. The V segment lost 2 bases and the J segment 7 bases; nucleotides outside the gene matches: 1. Germline V gives CDR1 MNHEY, CDR2 SVGAGI. CDR3 length: 12 residues. CDR3 sequence: CASSYAGGGYTF. The DNA of the CDR3 is TGTGCCAGCAGTTACGCAGGGGGTGGCTACACCTTC.

The V gene is TRBV11-3, the J gene TRBJ2-7, with D tentatively TRBD2 (5 bases). The germline gives CDR1 SGHNT, CDR2 YENEEA. Trimming pared 3 bases from V and 2 bases from J, leaving 20 bases between. This CDR3 spans 17 amino acids. CDR3 region: CASSLDPSRGIPYEQYF. The CDR3 DNA reads TGTGCCAGCAGCTTGGATCCGTCGAGAGGGATTCCCTACGAGCAGTACTTC.

V is TRBV9 and J is TRBJ1-2, with D maybe TRBD1 (6 bases). Germline V lookup: CDR1 SGDLS, CDR2 YYNGEE. CDR3 length equals 14 residues. Trimming took 4 bases from V and 4 from J, leaving 14 bases between them. The CDR3 loop reads CASSQGGSGYGYTF. The DNA of the CDR3 is TGTGCCAGCAGCCAAGGGGGGAGCGGCTATGGCTACACCTTC.

This chain joins TRBV6-4 and TRBJ1-1, with 9 bases fitting TRBD1. V was clipped by 6 bases and J by 5 bases; unmatched bases: 7. The CDR3 loop spans 14 amino acids. In germline, CDR1 is MRHNA, CDR2 SNTAGT. DNA of the CDR3: TGTGCCAGCAGAGGGACAGGGCTAAGAACTGAAGCTTTCTTT. As protein: CASRGTGLRTEAFF.

The gene calls are TRBV7-9 and TRBJ2-7; D call uncertain. V was cut by 6 bases and J by 1 base, with 19 bases left in between. The germline V gene has CDR1 SEHNR and CDR2 FQNEAQ (reference sequence). The CDR3 loop spans 16 amino acids. The CDR3 protein is CASRPKAVDFSYEQYF. The CDR3 DNA is TGTGCCAGCAGACCCAAGGCGGTAGACTTTTCCTACGAGCAGTACTTC.

This sequence joins TRBV25-1 and TRBJ1-2, with D unresolved. Trimming removed 1 base from V and 7 bases from J, with 13 bases in between. From germline, CDR1 is MGHDK and CDR2 SYGVNS. The CDR3 contains 14 residues. As DNA, the CDR3 is TGTGCCAGCAGTGAATCTAGCAGGCTCGCTGGCTACACCTTC. Translated: CASSESSRLAGYTF.

V usage is TRBV29-1 and J usage is TRBJ2-5, with D perhaps TRBD2 (5 bases). The CDR3 extends over 13 amino acids. Per the germline V gene, CDR1 is SQVTM and CDR2 is ANQGSEA. V dropped 6 bases and J dropped 1 base, with 12 bases sitting between them. This chain's CDR3 is CSVNFGVQETQYF. CDR3 nucleotide sequence: TGCAGCGTAAATTTCGGGGTCCAAGAGACCCAGTACTTC.

V gene TRBV6-5 combines with J gene TRBJ2-7; 9 positions match TRBD2. Germline CDR1 is MNHEY and CDR2 is SVGAGI. CDR3 length equals 15 residues. Trimming cost V 6 bases and J 1 base; bases outside gene matches: 7. The CDR3 loop is CASSRTSGLSYEQYF. The CDR3 bases are TGTGCCAGCAGCCGTACTAGCGGGCTATCCTACGAGCAGTACTTC.

The chain employs TRBV27 and TRBJ2-7; possible D gene TRBD1, 6 bases. CDR1 is MNHEY and CDR2 is SMNVEV in the germline V gene (reference sequence). Trimming stripped 6 bases from V and 2 bases from J, with 17 bases between. This CDR3 has 15 amino acids. CDR3 DNA: TGTGCCAGCAGCCCGAACAGGGCCTTAACCTACGAGCAGTACTTC. Its protein product is CASSPNRALTYEQYF.

The V and J genes are TRBV11-2 and TRBJ1-3; D is perhaps TRBD1 (5 bases). V dropped 1 base and J dropped 8 bases, with 15 bases sitting between them. This CDR3 contains 15 residues. CDR1 is SGHAT, CDR2 FQNNGV, per germline. CDR3 in amino acids: CASSLVGRAIDTIYF. CDR3 bases: TGTGCCAGCAGCTTAGTCGGCAGGGCGATAGACACCATATATTTT. Full variable domain (outside the CDR3, taken from reference TRBV11-2 and TRBJ1-3): EAGVAQSPRYKIIEKRQSVAFWCNPISGHATLYWYQQILGQGPKLLIQFQNNGVVDDSQLPKDRFSAERLKGVDSTLKIQPAKLEDSAVYLCASSLVGRAIDTIYFGEGSWLTVV.

This sequence joins TRBV5-1 and TRBJ2-2; no firm D call. V was shortened by 3 bases and J by 5 bases, with 11 bases between the two germline ends. The CDR3 has 14 residues. The germline V gene has CDR1 SGHRS and CDR2 YFSETQ. DNA of the CDR3: TGCGCCAGCAGCTCCCAGCGCGAAACCGGGGAGCTGTTTTTT. This encodes CASSSQRETGELFF.

V and J are TRBV19 and TRBJ1-2; D is uncertain. V lost 1 base, J lost 0 bases, and 6 bases lay in between. Germline V gene lookup returns CDR1 LNHDA and CDR2 SQIVND (reference sequence). The CDR3 covers 14 residues. CDR3 sequence: CASSIAGANYGYTF. In nucleotides, the CDR3 is TGTGCCAGTAGTATAGCAGGAGCTAACTATGGCTACACCTTC.

The chain combines TRBV25-1 with TRBJ1-2, with 7 bases aligning to TRBD1. The CDR3 has 14 residues. V lost 4 bases and J lost 4; bases outside the gene matches: 6. The germline CDR1 and CDR2 sequences are MGHDK and SYGVNS. CDR3 sequence (DNA): TGTGCCAGCAGTGTCGGAGGGGGCGGCTATGGCTACACCTTC. This translates into CASSVGGGGYGYTF.

The gene calls are TRBV18 and TRBJ2-5; 8 bases line up with TRBD1. The J call may be in error: the DNA end matches TRBJ2-7 better. The CDR3 runs to 15 residues. Germline CDR1 and CDR2: KGHSH and LQKENI. In nucleotides, the CDR3 is TGTGCCAGCTCACCAGGACAGGGTCCTCTCTCCGAGCAGTACTTC. The encoded protein is CASSPGQGPLSEQYF.

The chain recombines TRBV11-2 with TRBJ1-4, with TRBD1 matching over 11 bases. This CDR3 spans 19 amino acids. V was pared by 1 base and J by 3 bases, with 10 bases of the junction left unmatched. Germline V gene data show CDR1 as SGHAT and CDR2 as FQNNGV. CDR3 protein: CASSLVPGQGEVANEKLFF. CDR3 bases: TGTGCCAGCAGCTTAGTACCGGGACAGGGGGAGGTTGCTAATGAAAAACTGTTTTTT. Full variable domain (outside the CDR3, taken from reference TRBV11-2 and TRBJ1-4): EAGVAQSPRYKIIEKRQSVAFWCNPISGHATLYWYQQILGQGPKLLIQFQNNGVVDDSQLPKDRFSAERLKGVDSTLKIQPAKLEDSAVYLCASSLVPGQGEVANEKLFFGSGTQLSVL.

V usage is TRBV6-6 and J usage is TRBJ2-5; TRBD2 is a possible D gene (6 bases). CDR1 is MNHNY and CDR2 is SVGAGI in the germline V gene (reference sequence). V gave up 11 bases and J gave up 4 bases, with 11 bases separating them. The CDR3 runs to 11 residues. The CDR3 sequence: CACGVRETQYF. Here the CDR3 DNA reads TGTGCCTGCGGGGTCCGAGAGACCCAGTACTTC.

About this clone: At the DNA level, this CDR3 is encoded by other sequences in the same sample as well. In DNA form, the CDR3 reads TGTGCCAGCTCACCGAGGGGGCTTGATCCCTACGAGCAGTACTTC. It translates to CASSPRGLDPYEQYF. The J gene is TRBJ2-7, the V gene TRBV18, with 7 bases lining up with TRBD1. CDR1 KGHSH and CDR2 LQKENI come from the germline V gene. There are 15 residues in the CDR3. The V segment lost 3 bases and the J segment 2 bases; nucleotides outside the gene matches: 7. The complete variable domain, with remaining parts taken from reference TRBV18 and TRBJ2-7, reads NAGVMQNPRHLVRRRGQEARLRCSPMKGHSHVYWYRQLPEEGLKFMVYLQKENIIDESGMPKERFSAEFPKEGPSILRIQQVVRGDSAAYFCASSPRGLDPYEQYFGPGTRLTVT.

CDR3 nucleotide sequence: TGTGCCAGCAGCCTTGGGGGATCCGGTGACGATACGCAGTATTTT. It is translated as CASSLGGSGDDTQYF. The rearrangement links TRBV4-2 to TRBJ2-3, with D possibly called TRBD1 or TRBD2 (5 bases each). This CDR3 spans 15 amino acids. Trimming left V 4 bases short and J 6 bases short, with 17 bases between. From germline, CDR1 is LGHNA and CDR2 YNFKEQ.

This chain joins TRBV6-8 and TRBJ2-1, with D hard to call. V was cut by 10 bases and J by 5 bases, with 18 bases left in between. Germline-derived CDR1 and CDR2 are MNHGY and SAAAGT. The CDR3 covers 14 residues. The CDR3 reads CATSQWDSDNEQFF. The CDR3 DNA reads TGTGCCACCTCTCAGTGGGATTCTGACAATGAGCAGTTCTTC.

The gene calls are TRBV7-9 and TRBJ2-7; either TRBD1 or TRBD2 may supply D (5 bases each). The CDR3 is 15 amino acids. Germline lookup yields CDR1 SEHNR and CDR2 FQNEAQ (reference sequence). Deletions cut 5 bases from V and 7 bases from J, with 21 bases between. The CDR3 loop reads CASSPRGTRSGEQYF. CDR3 sequence (DNA): TGTGCCAGCAGCCCCCGAGGGACCCGGTCGGGTGAGCAGTACTTC.

The chain employs TRBV12-5 and TRBJ1-4, with D perhaps matching TRBD1 (6 bases). Trimming left V 3 bases short and J 12 bases short, with 14 bases between. Germline V gene sequence: CDR1 LGHNT, CDR2 FRNRAP. The CDR3 spans 13 residues. CDR3 amino acids: CASGFWGARELFF. The CDR3 nucleotides read TGTGCTAGTGGTTTTTGGGGGGCGCGGGAACTGTTTTTT.

J is TRBJ2-2 and V is TRBV4-3; 9 bases are shared with TRBD2. Germline V gene lookup returns CDR1 LGHNA and CDR2 YSLEER. After removal of 1 base from V and 5 bases from J, the junction contained 5 bases not matched to a gene. This CDR3 is 16 amino acids long. CDR3 residues: CASSQGAGGETGELFF. CDR3 nucleotide sequence: TGCGCCAGCAGCCAAGGAGCGGGGGGCGAGACCGGGGAGCTGTTTTTT.

The chain recombines TRBV13 with TRBJ2-7; 7 positions agree with TRBD1. The V segment lost 5 bases and the J segment 2 bases; nucleotides outside the gene matches: 6. The CDR3 runs to 14 residues. The germline V gene encodes CDR1 PRHDT and CDR2 FYEKMQ (reference sequence). The CDR3 nucleotides read TGTGCCAGCAGCCCCGGGACAGTACCCTACGAGCAGTACTTC. It encodes CASSPGTVPYEQYF.

The genes are TRBV10-3 and TRBJ2-1; 7 nucleotides line up with TRBD2. The CDR3 totals 12 residues. V lost 10 bases, J lost 3 bases, and 3 bases stayed unmatched. Germline CDR1 reads ENHRY; CDR2 reads SYGVKD. This chain's CDR3 is CATRDYYNEQFF. CDR3 nucleotide sequence: TGTGCCACCCGGGACTACTACAATGAGCAGTTCTTC.